This TCR beta chain was recorded in a study of regulatory T cells in long-lasting Graves disease. Study-wide background: Persistence in Graves' disease denoted antithyroid drug use beyond 5 years alongside positive TSH receptor antibodies. Study conclusions and caveats: Among samples with persistent disease, TRBV28, TRBJ1-2 and TRBJ2-5 were favored.

As regards this clonotype: Its antigen is still unknown. A read error may account for a junction end that differs from germline.

The time point was: persistent/refractory GD, antithyroid drugs over 5 years with positive TRAb. The TCR library used RNA extracted from PBMCs. CDR1 KGHSH and CDR2 LQKENI come from the germline V gene. The CDR3 runs 14 residues. CDR3 regions were amplified by Arm-PCR using iRepertoire HTBI primers to build TCR beta libraries. TCRdb reanalysed the multiplex PCR reads using MiXCR and keeps one entry per CDR3 protein. Among around 450,000 distinct CDR3 sequences listed, approximately 21% were seen once. The J gene is TRBJ1-5, the V gene TRBV18; 9 bases agree with TRBD1. This TCR was recovered from a female donor with Graves disease. The sequencing used peripheral blood mononuclear cells (PBMCs), collected when the disease was refractory, from a patient treated with antithyroid drugs. The CDR3 sequence is CVSSPGQGNQPQHF. The CDR3 bases are TGTGTCAGCTCACCTGGACAGGGGAATCAGCCCCAGCATTTT.